This TCR beta chain was found in a study of T cell responses to AZD1222 COVID-19 vaccine. Per the germline V gene, CDR1 is SGHRS and CDR2 is YFSETQ. V shed 6 bases and J shed 3 bases, with 15 bases lying between them. This CDR3 is built from 15 residues. Method: immunoSEQ multiplex PCR; TCRdb's copy keeps in-frame clones and lacks some. The profile shows tens of thousands of clones, over 75% of them singletons. Study results and limitations: The donor group comprised mostly white British people and more females; the analysis possibly underestimated clonal diversity. The reported proportion of spike-specific TCRs targeting unmutated variant regions was nearly half. When two AZD1222 doses had been given, Spike-specific TCR breadth and depth rose. The number of AZD1222 recipients seropositive at baseline was only 6 or 7.

Of note for this clone: Its matching antigen is unknown.

Source: peripheral blood, taken on day 0 of MenACWY control vaccination. The receptor was isolated from an adult in good health. This chain joins TRBV5-1 and TRBJ2-2; tentative D call: TRBD2 (6 bases). This chain's CDR3 is CASTPGGGDTGELFF. The CDR3 coding sequence is TGCGCCAGCACCCCTGGGGGAGGAGACACCGGGGAGCTGTTTTTT.